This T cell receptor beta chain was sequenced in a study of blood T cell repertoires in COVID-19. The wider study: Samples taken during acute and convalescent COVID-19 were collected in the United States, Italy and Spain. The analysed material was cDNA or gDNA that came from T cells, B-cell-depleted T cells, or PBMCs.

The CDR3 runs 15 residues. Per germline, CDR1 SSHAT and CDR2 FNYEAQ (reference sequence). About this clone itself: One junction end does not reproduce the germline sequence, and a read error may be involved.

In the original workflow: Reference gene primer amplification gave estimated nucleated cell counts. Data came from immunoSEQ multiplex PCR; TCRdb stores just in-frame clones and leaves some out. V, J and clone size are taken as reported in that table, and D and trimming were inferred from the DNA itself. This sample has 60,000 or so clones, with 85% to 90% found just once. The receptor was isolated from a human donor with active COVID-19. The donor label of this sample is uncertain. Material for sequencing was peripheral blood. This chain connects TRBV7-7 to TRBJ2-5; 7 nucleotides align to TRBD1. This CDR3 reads CASSSSRTGQETQYF. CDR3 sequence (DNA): TGTGCTAGCAGCTCCTCCCGGACAGGACAAGAGACCCAGTACTTC.